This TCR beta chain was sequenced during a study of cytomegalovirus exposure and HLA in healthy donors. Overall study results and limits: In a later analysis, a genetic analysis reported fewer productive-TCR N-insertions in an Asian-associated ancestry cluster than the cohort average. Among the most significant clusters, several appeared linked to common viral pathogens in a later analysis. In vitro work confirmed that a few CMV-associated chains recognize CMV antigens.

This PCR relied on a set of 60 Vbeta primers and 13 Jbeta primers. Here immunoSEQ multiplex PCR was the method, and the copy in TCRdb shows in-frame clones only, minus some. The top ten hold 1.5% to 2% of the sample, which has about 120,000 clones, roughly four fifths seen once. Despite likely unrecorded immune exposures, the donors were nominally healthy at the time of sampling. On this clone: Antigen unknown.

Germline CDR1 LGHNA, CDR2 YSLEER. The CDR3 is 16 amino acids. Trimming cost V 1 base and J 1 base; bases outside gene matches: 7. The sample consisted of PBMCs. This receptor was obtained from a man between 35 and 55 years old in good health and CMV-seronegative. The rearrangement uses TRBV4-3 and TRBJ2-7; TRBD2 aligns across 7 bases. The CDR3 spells CASSQGGSGASYEQYF. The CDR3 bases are TGCGCCAGCAGCCAAGGGGGCAGCGGGGCTTCCTACGAGCAGTACTTC.